The text below deals with one T cell receptor (beta chain). Germline CDR1 KGHSH, CDR2 LQKENI. V was clipped by 1 base and J by 4 bases, with 4 bases between them. The CDR3 runs 12 residues. The data were obtained in a study of blood T cell repertoires in COVID-19. At the level of the study: There were acute and convalescent COVID-19 samples, and they came from the United States, Italy and Spain.

In the authors' methods: How many nucleated cells were present was estimated from reference gene primer amplification. TCRdb's table, derived via immunoSEQ multiplex PCR, lists solely in-frame clones and lacks some. That table furnishes V, J and clone size, whereas the DNA furnished D and trimming. This table has approximately 130,000 clones, around 79% appearing once. The sequencing sample was made of peripheral blood. The chain is built from TRBV18 and TRBJ2-5, with no clear D. The TCR sequence derives from a man older than 75 with acute or convalescent COVID-19. CDR3 DNA: TGTGCCAGCTCACCACGGGCAGAGACCCAGTACTTC. Protein sequence: CASSPRAETQYF.